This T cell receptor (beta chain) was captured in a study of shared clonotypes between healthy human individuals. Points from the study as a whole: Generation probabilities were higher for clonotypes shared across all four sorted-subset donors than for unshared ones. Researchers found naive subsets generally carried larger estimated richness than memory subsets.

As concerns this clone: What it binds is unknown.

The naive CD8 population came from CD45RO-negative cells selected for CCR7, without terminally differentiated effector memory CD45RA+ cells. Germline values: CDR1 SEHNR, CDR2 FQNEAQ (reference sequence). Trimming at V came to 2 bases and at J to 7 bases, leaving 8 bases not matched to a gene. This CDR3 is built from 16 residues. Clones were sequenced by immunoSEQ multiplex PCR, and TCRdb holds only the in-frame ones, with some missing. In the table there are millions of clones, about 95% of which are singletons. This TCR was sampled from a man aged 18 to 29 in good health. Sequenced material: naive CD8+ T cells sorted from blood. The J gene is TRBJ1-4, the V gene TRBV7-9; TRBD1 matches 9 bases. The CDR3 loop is CASSLFDGTGTEKLFF. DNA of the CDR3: TGTGCCAGCAGCTTATTTGACGGGACAGGGACTGAAAAACTGTTTTTT.